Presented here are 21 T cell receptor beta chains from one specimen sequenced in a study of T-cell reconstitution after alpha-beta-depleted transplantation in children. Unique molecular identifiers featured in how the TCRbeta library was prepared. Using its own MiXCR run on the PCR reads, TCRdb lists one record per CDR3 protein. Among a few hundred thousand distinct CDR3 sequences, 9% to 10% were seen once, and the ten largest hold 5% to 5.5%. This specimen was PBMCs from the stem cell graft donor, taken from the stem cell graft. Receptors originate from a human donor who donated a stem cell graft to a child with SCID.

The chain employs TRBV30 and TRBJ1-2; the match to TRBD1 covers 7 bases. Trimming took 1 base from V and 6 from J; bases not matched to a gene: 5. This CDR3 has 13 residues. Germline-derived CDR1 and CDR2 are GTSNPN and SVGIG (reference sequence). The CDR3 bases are TGTGCCTGGAGTGGAGGGGGCGGTCATGGCTACACCTTC. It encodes CAWSGGGGHGYTF.

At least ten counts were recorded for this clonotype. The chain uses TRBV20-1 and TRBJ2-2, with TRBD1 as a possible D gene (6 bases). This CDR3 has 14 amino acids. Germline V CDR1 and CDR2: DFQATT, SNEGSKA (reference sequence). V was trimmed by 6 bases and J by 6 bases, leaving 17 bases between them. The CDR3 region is CSAPGTGHAGELFF. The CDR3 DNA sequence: TGCAGTGCACCCGGGACGGGACACGCCGGGGAGCTGTTTTTT.

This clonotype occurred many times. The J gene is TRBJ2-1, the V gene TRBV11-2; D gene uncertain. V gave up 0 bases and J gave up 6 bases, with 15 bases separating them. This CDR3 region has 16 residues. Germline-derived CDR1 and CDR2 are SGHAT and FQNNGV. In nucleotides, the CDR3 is TGTGCCAGCAGCTTAGAAATACGGCTAGTAGGCAATGAGCAGTTCTTC. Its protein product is CASSLEIRLVGNEQFF.

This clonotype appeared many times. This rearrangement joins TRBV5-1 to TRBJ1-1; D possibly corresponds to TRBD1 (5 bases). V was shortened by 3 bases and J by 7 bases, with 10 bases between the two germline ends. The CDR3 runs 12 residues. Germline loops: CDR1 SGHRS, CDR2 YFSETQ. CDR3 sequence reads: CASSSAGYEAFF. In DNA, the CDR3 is TGCGCCAGCAGCTCGGCAGGGTATGAAGCTTTCTTT.

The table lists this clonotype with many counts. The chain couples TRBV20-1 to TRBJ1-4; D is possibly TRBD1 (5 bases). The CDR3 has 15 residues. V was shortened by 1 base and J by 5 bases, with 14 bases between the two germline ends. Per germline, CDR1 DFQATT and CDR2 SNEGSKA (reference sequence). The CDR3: CSARGGVTQNEKLFF. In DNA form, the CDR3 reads TGCAGTGCTAGAGGGGGGGTAACCCAAAATGAAAAACTGTTTTTT.

The CDR3 here is CASSLARGSGYQETQYF. Here the CDR3 DNA reads TGTGCCAGCAGCTTAGCGCGGGGTAGCGGGTACCAAGAGACCCAGTACTTC. The chain combines TRBV7-2 with TRBJ2-5, with TRBD2 identical over 7 bases. CDR1 SGHTA and CDR2 FQGNSA come from the germline V gene. CDR3 length: 17 residues. Losses at the gene ends were 0 bases for V and 0 bases for J; bases not matched to a gene: 7.

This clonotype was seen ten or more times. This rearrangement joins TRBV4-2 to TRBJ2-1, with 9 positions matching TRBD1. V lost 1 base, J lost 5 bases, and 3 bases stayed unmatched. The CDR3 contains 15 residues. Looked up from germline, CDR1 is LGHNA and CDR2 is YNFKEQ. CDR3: CASSQVGQGDNEQFF. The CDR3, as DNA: TGTGCCAGCAGCCAAGTGGGACAGGGAGACAATGAGCAGTTCTTC.

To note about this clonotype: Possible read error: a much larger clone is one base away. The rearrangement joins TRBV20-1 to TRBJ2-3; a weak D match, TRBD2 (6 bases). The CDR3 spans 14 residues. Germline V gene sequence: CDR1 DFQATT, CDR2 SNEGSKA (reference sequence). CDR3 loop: CSARRAGITDTKYF. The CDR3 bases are TGCAGTGCTAGGAGGGCGGGGATAACAGATACGAAGTATTTT.

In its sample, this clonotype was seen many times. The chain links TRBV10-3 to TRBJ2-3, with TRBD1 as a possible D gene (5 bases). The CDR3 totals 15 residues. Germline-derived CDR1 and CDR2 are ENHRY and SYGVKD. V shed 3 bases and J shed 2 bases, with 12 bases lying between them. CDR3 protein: CAISDRVYDTDTQYF. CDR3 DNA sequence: TGTGCCATCAGTGACAGGGTTTACGACACAGATACGCAGTATTTT.

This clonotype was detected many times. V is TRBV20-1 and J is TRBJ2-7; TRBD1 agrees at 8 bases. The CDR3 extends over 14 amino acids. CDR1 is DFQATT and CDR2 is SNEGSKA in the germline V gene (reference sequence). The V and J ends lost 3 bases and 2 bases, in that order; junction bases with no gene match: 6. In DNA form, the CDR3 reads TGCAGTGCTAGGAGACAGGGGCTGCCCTACGAGCAGTACTTC. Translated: CSARRQGLPYEQYF.

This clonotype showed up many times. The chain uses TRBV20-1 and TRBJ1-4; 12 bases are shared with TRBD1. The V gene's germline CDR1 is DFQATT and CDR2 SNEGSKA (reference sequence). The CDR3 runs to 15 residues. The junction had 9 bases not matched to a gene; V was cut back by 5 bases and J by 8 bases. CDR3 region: CSAFSGQGAKEKLFF. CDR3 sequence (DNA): TGCAGTGCTTTTTCGGGACAGGGGGCAAAGGAAAAACTGTTTTTT.

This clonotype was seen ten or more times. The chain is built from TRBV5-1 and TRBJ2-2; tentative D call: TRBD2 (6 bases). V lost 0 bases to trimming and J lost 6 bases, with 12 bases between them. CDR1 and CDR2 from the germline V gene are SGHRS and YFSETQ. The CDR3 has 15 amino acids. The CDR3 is CASSLGGVMAGELFF. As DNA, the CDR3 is TGCGCCAGCAGCTTGGGCGGGGTAATGGCCGGGGAGCTGTTTTTT. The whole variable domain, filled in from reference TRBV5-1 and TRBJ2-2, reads KAGVTQTPRYLIKTRGQQVTLSCSPISGHRSVSWYQQTPGQGLQFLFEYFSETQRNKGNFPGRFSGRQFSNSRSEMNVSTLELGDSALYLCASSLGGVMAGELFFGEGSRLTVL.

The chain's CDR3 is CASSQGTGSNQPQHF. The DNA of the CDR3 is TGCGCCAGCAGCCAGGGGACGGGGAGCAATCAGCCCCAGCATTTT. The V gene is TRBV4-3, the J gene TRBJ1-5; maybe TRBD1 (5 bases). CDR1 is LGHNA and CDR2 is YSLEER in the germline V gene. There are 15 residues in the CDR3. Trimming cost V 3 bases and J 1 base, with 10 bases left between them.

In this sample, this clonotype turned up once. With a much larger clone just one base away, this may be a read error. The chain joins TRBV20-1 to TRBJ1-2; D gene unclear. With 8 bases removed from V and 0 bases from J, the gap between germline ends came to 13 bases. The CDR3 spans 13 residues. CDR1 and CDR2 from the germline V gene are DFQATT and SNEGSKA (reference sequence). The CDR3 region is CSTTPESNYGYTF. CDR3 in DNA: TGCAGTACTACCCCGGAATCTAACTATGGCTACACCTTC.

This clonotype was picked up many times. DNA for the CDR3: TGCGCCAGCTCAAACGCCGGGACTAGCAACTACAATGAGCAGTTCTTC. Amino acid sequence: CASSNAGTSNYNEQFF. The genes are TRBV5-1 and TRBJ2-1; the match to TRBD2 covers 9 bases. The CDR3 contains 16 residues. Losses at the gene ends were 7 bases for V and 3 bases for J; bases not matched to a gene: 11. CDR1 is SGHRS, CDR2 YFSETQ, per germline. The full variable domain, rest sourced from reference TRBV5-1 and TRBJ2-1, is KAGVTQTPRYLIKTRGQQVTLSCSPISGHRSVSWYQQTPGQGLQFLFEYFSETQRNKGNFPGRFSGRQFSNSRSEMNVSTLELGDSALYLCASSNAGTSNYNEQFFGPGTRLTVL.

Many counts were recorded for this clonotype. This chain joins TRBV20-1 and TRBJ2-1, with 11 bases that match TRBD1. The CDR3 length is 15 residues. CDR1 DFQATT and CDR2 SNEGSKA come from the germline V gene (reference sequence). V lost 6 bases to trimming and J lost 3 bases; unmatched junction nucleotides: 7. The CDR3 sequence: CSARTGGSLYNEQFF. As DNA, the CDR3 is TGCAGTGCAAGGACAGGGGGCTCCCTCTACAATGAGCAGTTCTTC.

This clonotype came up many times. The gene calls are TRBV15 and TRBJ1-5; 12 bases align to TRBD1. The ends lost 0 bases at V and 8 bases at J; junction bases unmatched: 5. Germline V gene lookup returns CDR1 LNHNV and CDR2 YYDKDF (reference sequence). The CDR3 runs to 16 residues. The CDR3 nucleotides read TGTGCCACCAGCAGAGATGAAGGGACAGGGGGCGAGCCCCAGCATTTT. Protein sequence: CATSRDEGTGGEPQHF.

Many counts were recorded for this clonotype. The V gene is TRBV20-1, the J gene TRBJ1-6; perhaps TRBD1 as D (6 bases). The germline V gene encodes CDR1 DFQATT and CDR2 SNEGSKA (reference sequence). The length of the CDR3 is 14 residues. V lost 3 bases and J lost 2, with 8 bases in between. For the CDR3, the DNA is TGCAGTGCTAGGGGGGGCCCCTATAATTCACCCCTCCACTTT. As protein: CSARGGPYNSPLHF.

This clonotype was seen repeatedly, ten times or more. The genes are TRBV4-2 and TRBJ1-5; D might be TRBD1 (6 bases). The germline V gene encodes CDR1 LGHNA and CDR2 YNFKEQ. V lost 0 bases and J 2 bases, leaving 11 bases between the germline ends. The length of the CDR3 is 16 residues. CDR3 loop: CASSQDGPGGNQPQHF. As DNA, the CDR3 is TGTGCCAGCAGCCAAGATGGACCAGGGGGCAATCAGCCCCAGCATTTT.

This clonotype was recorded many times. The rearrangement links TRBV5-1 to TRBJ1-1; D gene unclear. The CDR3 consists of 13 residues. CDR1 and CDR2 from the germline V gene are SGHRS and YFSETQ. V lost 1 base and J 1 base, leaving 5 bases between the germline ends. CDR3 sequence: CASSLISNTEAFF. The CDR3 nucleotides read TGCGCCAGCAGCTTGATCTCGAACACTGAAGCTTTCTTT.

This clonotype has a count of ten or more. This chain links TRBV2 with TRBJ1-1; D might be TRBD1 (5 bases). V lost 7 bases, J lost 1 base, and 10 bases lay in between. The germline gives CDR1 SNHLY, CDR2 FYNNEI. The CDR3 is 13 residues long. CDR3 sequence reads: CASKWGGNTEAFF. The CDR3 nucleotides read TGTGCCAGCAAATGGGGCGGGAACACTGAAGCTTTCTTT.